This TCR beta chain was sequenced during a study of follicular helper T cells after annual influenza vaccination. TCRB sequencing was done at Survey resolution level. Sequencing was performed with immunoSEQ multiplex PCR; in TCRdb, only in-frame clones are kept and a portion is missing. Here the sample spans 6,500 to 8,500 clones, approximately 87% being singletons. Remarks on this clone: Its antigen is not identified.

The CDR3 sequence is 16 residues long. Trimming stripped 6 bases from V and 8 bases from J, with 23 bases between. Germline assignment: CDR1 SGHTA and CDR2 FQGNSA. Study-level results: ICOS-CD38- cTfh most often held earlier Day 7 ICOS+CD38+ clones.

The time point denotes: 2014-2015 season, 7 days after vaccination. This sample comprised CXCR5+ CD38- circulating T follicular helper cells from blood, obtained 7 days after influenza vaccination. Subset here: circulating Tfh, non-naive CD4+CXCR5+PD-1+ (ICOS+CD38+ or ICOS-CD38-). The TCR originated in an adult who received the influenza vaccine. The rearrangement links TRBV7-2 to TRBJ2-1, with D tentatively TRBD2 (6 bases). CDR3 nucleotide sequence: TGTGCCAGCAGTCCTCGGGGCGGGGCCGCCTCGGATGAGCAGTTCTTC. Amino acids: CASSPRGGAASDEQFF.